This T cell receptor (beta chain) was recorded in a study of shared clonotypes between healthy human individuals. The CDR3 has 15 amino acids. Germline loops: CDR1 SGHDN, CDR2 FVKESK. Trimming cost V 2 bases and J 4 bases, with 14 bases left between them. Only in-frame clones appear in the TCRdb table, and some are missing; sequencing was by immunoSEQ multiplex PCR. The repertoire holds around 720,000 clones, with around four fifths as singletons. The V and J genes are TRBV14 and TRBJ1-1, with D maybe TRBD1 (6 bases). The TCR sequence derives from a woman aged 25 to 39 in good health. Material for sequencing was memory CD4+ T cells sorted from blood. Subset in this sample: CD45RA-negative fraction. CDR3 in DNA: TGTGCCAGCAGCCAACTACAGGGATTCGGCACTGAAGCTTTCTTT. Translating it yields CASSQLQGFGTEAFF. Filled out from reference TRBV14 and TRBJ1-1, the complete variable domain reads EAGVTQFPSHSVIEKGQTVTLRCDPISGHDNLYWYRRVMGKEIKFLLHFVKESKQDESGMPNNRFLAERTGGTYSTLKVQPAELEDSGVYFCASSQLQGFGTEAFFGQGTRLTVV.